The 9 T cell receptor beta chains presented below share a single source sample, sequenced in a study of blood T cell repertoires in COVID-19. Data came from immunoSEQ multiplex PCR; TCRdb stores just in-frame clones and leaves some out. The sample records approximately 120,000 clones, about 70% being singletons. The source material was peripheral blood. All receptors come from a man aged 60 to 75 with acute or convalescent COVID-19.

The chain combines TRBV19 with TRBJ2-1, with a possible D match to TRBD1 (5 bases). Germline V lookup: CDR1 LNHDA, CDR2 SQIVND (reference sequence). Trimming took off 5 bases at V and 7 bases at J, with 18 bases between the two ends. This CDR3 spans 15 amino acids. Here the CDR3 reads CASSPGGARGNEQFF. The CDR3, as DNA: TGTGCCAGTAGTCCAGGTGGGGCCCGAGGAAATGAGCAGTTCTTC.

The chain is built from TRBV9 and TRBJ2-2; D gene uncertain. Germline lookup yields CDR1 SGDLS and CDR2 YYNGEE. V lost 2 bases to trimming and J lost 0 bases, with 5 bases between them. This CDR3 has 14 amino acids. The DNA for the CDR3 is TGTGCCAGCAGCGTTAACTCGAACACCGGGGAGCTGTTTTTT. This translates into CASSVNSNTGELFF. Looking up the rest from reference TRBV9 and TRBJ2-2 gives the full variable domain: DSGVTQTPKHLITATGQRVTLRCSPRSGDLSVYWYQQSLDQGLQFLIQYYNGEERAKGNILERFSAQQFPDLHSELNLSSLELGDSALYFCASSVNSNTGELFFGEGSRLTVL.

The CDR3 region has the DNA TGTGCCATCAGTGAGGGGGACAGTCCAGAAGCTTTCTTT. It is translated as CAISEGDSPEAFF. This chain joins TRBV10-3 and TRBJ1-1; TRBD1 matches 7 bases. V shed 2 bases and J 8 bases; nucleotides not matched to a gene: 5. This CDR3 is built from 13 residues. The V gene's germline CDR1 is ENHRY and CDR2 SYGVKD.

This clone was detected a few times. The chain links TRBV29-1 to TRBJ1-1, with a tentative D call TRBD1 (6 bases). Trimming shortened V by 7 bases and J by 3 bases, and 18 bases separated the two germline ends. The CDR3 runs to 14 residues. Germline V CDR1 and CDR2: SQVTM, ANQGSEA. CDR3 sequence reads: CSGRRTAHDTEAFF. The CDR3 bases are TGCAGCGGGAGGCGGACAGCTCATGACACTGAAGCTTTCTTT.

This clone was detected a few times. J is TRBJ1-4 and V is TRBV6-5; TRBD1 might be the D (5 bases). Trimming shortened V by 2 bases and J by 1 base, and 5 bases separated the two germline ends. Germline V gives CDR1 MNHEY, CDR2 SVGAGI. The length of the CDR3 is 14 residues. Here the CDR3 reads CASSYDRTNEKLFF. As DNA, the CDR3 is TGTGCCAGCAGTTACGACAGAACTAATGAAAAACTGTTTTTT.

CDR3 protein: CASSLDVGPPYNEQFF. Here the CDR3 DNA reads TGTGCCAGCAGCTTAGATGTGGGGCCCCCATACAATGAGCAGTTCTTC. The chain combines TRBV11-2 with TRBJ2-1, with D possibly matching TRBD1 (5 bases). V lost 0 bases and J lost 4, with 13 bases in between. Germline values: CDR1 SGHAT, CDR2 FQNNGV. This CDR3 is 16 amino acids long. The variable domain in full, completed from reference TRBV11-2 and TRBJ2-1, reads EAGVAQSPRYKIIEKRQSVAFWCNPISGHATLYWYQQILGQGPKLLIQFQNNGVVDDSQLPKDRFSAERLKGVDSTLKIQPAKLEDSAVYLCASSLDVGPPYNEQFFGPGTRLTVL.

This clone was seen only once. The V call is TRBV27, the J call TRBJ2-3, with D tentatively TRBD2 (5 bases). Trimming removed 5 bases at V and 0 bases at J, with 12 bases between. This CDR3 comprises 15 residues. In germline, CDR1 is MNHEY, CDR2 SMNVEV (reference sequence). The CDR3 sequence is CASSGGAISTDTQYF. CDR3 DNA: TGTGCCAGCAGTGGAGGAGCAATTAGCACAGATACGCAGTATTTT.

This rearrangement joins TRBV30 to TRBJ2-7, with 11 positions matching TRBD2. Germline V gives CDR1 GTSNPN, CDR2 SVGIG (reference sequence). The CDR3 consists of 15 residues. The ends lost 3 bases at V and 3 bases at J; junction bases unmatched: 7. DNA for the CDR3: TGTGCCTGGAGCCGAACTAGCGGGAGTTTCTACGAGCAGTACTTC. It codes for CAWSRTSGSFYEQYF.

The chain links TRBV7-9 to TRBJ2-3; the D is unclear. Trimming took 6 bases from V and 6 from J, leaving 10 bases between them. Germline loops: CDR1 SEHNR, CDR2 FQNEAQ (reference sequence). The CDR3 spans 12 residues. The CDR3 nucleotides read TGTGCCAGCAGTCCGACCGGGGATACGCAGTATTTT. Its protein is CASSPTGDTQYF.